A selection of T cell receptor beta chains follows, all from one sample in a study of blood T cell repertoires in COVID-19. TCRdb's table, derived via immunoSEQ multiplex PCR, lists solely in-frame clones and lacks some. The data hold roughly 180,000 clones, with roughly 85% observed a single time. The sequencing input was peripheral blood. These receptor sequences come from a woman in her forties or fifties with COVID-19, enrolled during active disease. CDR3s include the opening cysteine and the closing phenylalanine or tryptophan. The D gene is left open where the match is weak. Clone size is stated in some rows and not others, as once, few, many or a class when expanded.

d_call: -; j_call: TRBJ2-3; clone_size: -; v_call: TRBV9; cdr3_nt: TGTGCCAGCAGCGTAGACCGGGATACGCAGTATTTT; cdr3_aa: CASSVDRDTQYF
d_call: -; j_call: TRBJ2-7; clone_size: -; v_call: TRBV5-1; cdr3_nt: TGCGCCAGCAGCCCCACGGCAGGGGTCCCCTACGAGCAGTACTTC; cdr3_aa: CASSPTAGVPYEQYF
d_call: -; j_call: TRBJ2-5; clone_size: -; v_call: TRBV5-1; cdr3_nt: TGCGCCAGCAGCTTGACCACACTAGACCAAGAGACCCAGTACTTC; cdr3_aa: CASSLTTLDQETQYF
d_call: -; j_call: TRBJ2-7; clone_size: -; v_call: TRBV2; cdr3_nt: TGTGCCAGCAGCACCTACGAGCAGTACTTC; cdr3_aa: CASSTYEQYF
d_call: -; j_call: TRBJ2-1; clone_size: -; v_call: TRBV13; cdr3_nt: TGTGCCAGCAGCCCGATTCCCCGGGGAGCAACCCTCTACAATGAGCAGTTCTTC; cdr3_aa: CASSPIPRGATLYNEQFF
d_call: TRBD1; j_call: TRBJ1-6; clone_size: -; v_call: TRBV30; cdr3_nt: TGTGCCTTAACAGGGACAGGGGGAAATAATTCACCCCTCCACTTT; cdr3_aa: CALTGTGGNNSPLHF
d_call: TRBD2; j_call: TRBJ2-3; clone_size: -; v_call: TRBV7-2; cdr3_nt: TGTGCCAGCAGCTCAAGGTGGGGGGGAGATACGCAGTATTTT; cdr3_aa: CASSSRWGGDTQYF
d_call: TRBD1; j_call: TRBJ2-5; clone_size: -; v_call: TRBV2; cdr3_nt: TGTGCCAGCAGTGAATTCCGAGGGGGCGACCAAGAGACCCAGTACTTC; cdr3_aa: CASSEFRGGDQETQYF
d_call: TRBD1; j_call: TRBJ1-2; clone_size: -; v_call: TRBV25-1; cdr3_nt: TGTGCCAGCAGTGAGGGACAGGTCTATGGCTACACCTTC; cdr3_aa: CASSEGQVYGYTF
d_call: -; j_call: TRBJ1-1; clone_size: -; v_call: TRBV4-3; cdr3_nt: TGCGCCAGCAGCCAGGGGGACTTTAACACTGAAGCTTTCTTT; cdr3_aa: CASSQGDFNTEAFF
d_call: TRBD1; j_call: TRBJ2-3; clone_size: -; v_call: TRBV10-2; cdr3_nt: TGCGCCAGCAGTGACGGCCACAGGGGGCTTGGCACAGATACGCAGTATTTT; cdr3_aa: CASSDGHRGLGTDTQYF
d_call: -; j_call: TRBJ2-3; clone_size: -; v_call: TRBV28; cdr3_nt: TGTGCCAGCAGTTTATCTGTAGCCGGTCCAAATACGCAGTATTTT; cdr3_aa: CASSLSVAGPNTQYF
d_call: -; j_call: TRBJ1-1; clone_size: -; v_call: TRBV5-1; cdr3_nt: TGCGCCAGCAGCACGACAGTGAACACTGAAGCTTTCTTT; cdr3_aa: CASSTTVNTEAFF
d_call: TRBD1; j_call: TRBJ1-2; clone_size: -; v_call: TRBV7-9; cdr3_nt: TGTGCCAGCAGCCTAGAGACAGGGCAGGATGGCTACACCTTC; cdr3_aa: CASSLETGQDGYTF
d_call: TRBD1; j_call: TRBJ2-7; clone_size: few; v_call: TRBV2; cdr3_nt: TGTGCCAGCAGTGAGTTAACCGGGACAGGGGACGAGCAGTACTTC; cdr3_aa: CASSELTGTGDEQYF
d_call: TRBD1; j_call: TRBJ1-5; clone_size: -; v_call: TRBV4-1; cdr3_nt: TGCGCCAGCAGCCGCCCGGGACAGGAAAAGAATCAGCCCCAGCATTTT; cdr3_aa: CASSRPGQEKNQPQHF
d_call: -; j_call: TRBJ2-5; clone_size: -; v_call: TRBV20-1; cdr3_nt: TGCAGTGCCCAGGAGAGGGCAAAGTACTTC; cdr3_aa: CSAQERAKYF
d_call: TRBD1; j_call: TRBJ2-2; clone_size: -; v_call: TRBV30; cdr3_nt: TGTGCCTGGAGTGTAATCCAGGGGGCCGGGGAGCTGTTTTTT; cdr3_aa: CAWSVIQGAGELFF
d_call: -; j_call: TRBJ1-1; clone_size: -; v_call: TRBV30; cdr3_nt: TGTGCCTGGAGTGTGGGGGCAAACACTGAAGCTTTCTTT; cdr3_aa: CAWSVGANTEAFF
d_call: TRBD1; j_call: TRBJ2-3; clone_size: once; v_call: TRBV3-1/TRBV3-2; cdr3_nt: TGTGCCAGCAGCCCTAATAGGGACAGGGCGGATACAGATACGCAGTATTTT; cdr3_aa: CASSPNRDRADTDTQYF
d_call: -; j_call: TRBJ2-5; clone_size: -; v_call: TRBV5-6; cdr3_nt: TGTGCCAGCAGCTTAGGCAGGGGCCAAGAGACCCAGTACTTC; cdr3_aa: CASSLGRGQETQYF
d_call: -; j_call: TRBJ2-7; clone_size: -; v_call: TRBV7-9; cdr3_nt: TGTGCCAGCAGCTTAAGGACGGGATCCTACGAGCAGTACTTC; cdr3_aa: CASSLRTGSYEQYF
d_call: TRBD1; j_call: TRBJ2-1; clone_size: -; v_call: TRBV18; cdr3_nt: TGTGCCAGCTCACCCCTGGGACAGGGTGCTGAGCAGTTCTTC; cdr3_aa: CASSPLGQGAEQFF
d_call: -; j_call: TRBJ1-4; clone_size: -; v_call: TRBV18; cdr3_nt: TGTGCCAGCTCACCCACGGCAGGCGAAGGAACTAATGAAAAACTGTTTTTT; cdr3_aa: CASSPTAGEGTNEKLFF
d_call: -; j_call: TRBJ1-2; clone_size: -; v_call: TRBV9; cdr3_nt: TGTGCCAGCAGCGTAACCCCGGACAGCCGAGCCTATGGCTACACCTTC; cdr3_aa: CASSVTPDSRAYGYTF
d_call: -; j_call: TRBJ2-5; clone_size: once; v_call: TRBV7-3; cdr3_nt: TGTGCCAGCAGCCCCCAGGGGTCCTTCGGAGAGACCCAGTACTTC; cdr3_aa: CASSPQGSFGETQYF
d_call: TRBD1; j_call: TRBJ1-2; clone_size: -; v_call: TRBV29-1; cdr3_nt: TGCAGCGTGGCCCAGGGGGCCAACTATGGCTACACCTTC; cdr3_aa: CSVAQGANYGYTF
d_call: -; j_call: TRBJ1-1; clone_size: -; v_call: TRBV29-1; cdr3_nt: TGCAGCGCCACACATTCAGTCAACACTGAAGCTTTCTTT; cdr3_aa: CSATHSVNTEAFF
d_call: TRBD1; j_call: TRBJ1-2; clone_size: -; v_call: TRBV7-9; cdr3_nt: TGTGCCAGCAGCCCCGAGGACAGGCTGGGCTACACCTTC; cdr3_aa: CASSPEDRLGYTF
d_call: -; j_call: TRBJ1-1; clone_size: -; v_call: TRBV9; cdr3_nt: TGTGCCAGCAGCGTAGAGGGGTTGAACACTGAAGCTTTCTTT; cdr3_aa: CASSVEGLNTEAFF
d_call: -; j_call: TRBJ1-3; clone_size: -; v_call: TRBV5-1; cdr3_nt: TGCGCCAGCAGCTTGGAAGGGGTCTCTGGAAACACCATATATTTT; cdr3_aa: CASSLEGVSGNTIYF
d_call: TRBD2; j_call: TRBJ2-2; clone_size: -; v_call: TRBV19; cdr3_nt: TGTGCCAGTAGGAGGAGCGGGGGACGGACCGGGGAGCTGTTTTTT; cdr3_aa: CASRRSGGRTGELFF
d_call: -; j_call: TRBJ2-2; clone_size: -; v_call: TRBV27; cdr3_nt: TGTGCCAGCAGTTTATACGGCCCTAGAGACACCGGGGAGCTGTTTTTT; cdr3_aa: CASSLYGPRDTGELFF
d_call: -; j_call: TRBJ1-4; clone_size: -; v_call: TRBV5-1; cdr3_nt: TGCGCCAGCAGCGTGGGGGGAGCAGAGAATGAAAAACTGTTTTTT; cdr3_aa: CASSVGGAENEKLFF
d_call: -; j_call: TRBJ2-5; clone_size: -; v_call: TRBV4-1; cdr3_nt: TGCGCCAGCAGCCAGGAGCCAGGGGTCCCGCAGACCCAGTACTTC; cdr3_aa: CASSQEPGVPQTQYF
d_call: -; j_call: TRBJ2-1; clone_size: -; v_call: TRBV12-5; cdr3_nt: TGTGCTAGTGGTTTGTATGGGGCCCTGGGGCAGTTCTTC; cdr3_aa: CASGLYGALGQFF
d_call: TRBD2; j_call: TRBJ2-3; clone_size: -; v_call: TRBV4-2; cdr3_nt: TGTGCCAGCAGCCAAGAAGGGGGACTAGCTGGAGATACGCAGTATTTT; cdr3_aa: CASSQEGGLAGDTQYF
d_call: TRBD2; j_call: TRBJ2-5; clone_size: -; v_call: TRBV11-2; cdr3_nt: TGTGCCAGCAGCTTCCTAGCGGGGGAGTACCAAGAGACCCAGTACTTC; cdr3_aa: CASSFLAGEYQETQYF
d_call: -; j_call: TRBJ1-1; clone_size: -; v_call: TRBV29-1; cdr3_nt: TGCAGCGTGCGGGAGGCGGTGAACACTGAAGCTTTCTTT; cdr3_aa: CSVREAVNTEAFF
d_call: -; j_call: TRBJ1-1; clone_size: -; v_call: TRBV2; cdr3_nt: TGTGCCAGCAGTGAACAGGGGAGTGGGTTGAACACTGAAGCTTTCTTT; cdr3_aa: CASSEQGSGLNTEAFF
d_call: -; j_call: TRBJ2-5; clone_size: once; v_call: TRBV19; cdr3_nt: TGTGCCAGTTCCCCACCCATGAGGGCCTTGGAGACCCAGTACTTC; cdr3_aa: CASSPPMRALETQYF
d_call: -; j_call: TRBJ1-1; clone_size: -; v_call: TRBV12-3/TRBV12-4; cdr3_nt: TGTGCCAGCAGTTTCAGGGTCACTGAAGCTTTCTTT; cdr3_aa: CASSFRVTEAFF
d_call: TRBD2; j_call: TRBJ2-3; clone_size: -; v_call: TRBV6-5; cdr3_nt: TGTGCCAGCAGGATTAGCGGGGGAACAGATACGCAGTATTTT; cdr3_aa: CASRISGGTDTQYF
d_call: -; j_call: TRBJ1-4; clone_size: -; v_call: TRBV30; cdr3_nt: TGTGCCTGGCAACAGGCCTTTAATGAAAAACTGTTTTTT; cdr3_aa: CAWQQAFNEKLFF
d_call: -; j_call: TRBJ2-7; clone_size: -; v_call: TRBV28; cdr3_nt: TGTGCCAGCAGTTTTTCCTCGACGGGTACCTACGAGCAGTACTTC; cdr3_aa: CASSFSSTGTYEQYF
d_call: TRBD2; j_call: TRBJ2-3; clone_size: -; v_call: TRBV7-9; cdr3_nt: TGTGCCAGCAGCACCGGACTAGCGGGGACTAGCACAGATACGCAGTATTTT; cdr3_aa: CASSTGLAGTSTDTQYF
d_call: -; j_call: TRBJ2-3; clone_size: -; v_call: TRBV7-2; cdr3_nt: TGTGCCAGCAGCTTCTACGGGTCGGGCACAGATACGCAGTATTTT; cdr3_aa: CASSFYGSGTDTQYF
d_call: -; j_call: TRBJ1-5; clone_size: -; v_call: TRBV19; cdr3_nt: TGTGCCAGTAGTATTGGGGGCCCAATCAATCAGCCCCAGCATTTT; cdr3_aa: CASSIGGPINQPQHF
d_call: -; j_call: TRBJ1-1; clone_size: -; v_call: TRBV7-9; cdr3_nt: TGTGCCAGCAGCCCCGAGGCCCTCCGCACTGAAGCTTTCTTT; cdr3_aa: CASSPEALRTEAFF
d_call: -; j_call: TRBJ2-7; clone_size: few; v_call: TRBV7-2; cdr3_nt: TGTGCCAGCAGCTTAGCGGGGCCATCCTACGAGCAGTACTTC; cdr3_aa: CASSLAGPSYEQYF
d_call: -; j_call: TRBJ2-2; clone_size: few; v_call: TRBV2; cdr3_nt: TGTGCCAGCAGGTGGCGGAGCACCGGGGAGCTGTTTTTT; cdr3_aa: CASRWRSTGELFF
d_call: TRBD1; j_call: TRBJ1-1; clone_size: -; v_call: TRBV30; cdr3_nt: TGTGCCTGGGGGGGACAGGCGAACACTGAAGCTTTCTTT; cdr3_aa: CAWGGQANTEAFF
d_call: TRBD1; j_call: TRBJ2-7; clone_size: -; v_call: TRBV10-3; cdr3_nt: TGTGCCATCAGTGAGCGCAGGGGGCTAAATGAGCAGTACTTC; cdr3_aa: CAISERRGLNEQYF
d_call: TRBD1; j_call: TRBJ1-1; clone_size: -; v_call: TRBV7-2; cdr3_nt: TGTGCCAGCAGCTTAGGACAGGGGAATCGAGCTTTCTTT; cdr3_aa: CASSLGQGNRAFF
d_call: TRBD2; j_call: TRBJ2-2; clone_size: once; v_call: TRBV4-3; cdr3_nt: TGCGCCAGCAGCCAAGATCTACTAGCGAGCGCCGGGGAGCTGTTTTTT; cdr3_aa: CASSQDLLASAGELFF
d_call: TRBD1; j_call: TRBJ1-6; clone_size: -; v_call: TRBV5-1; cdr3_nt: TGCGCCAGCAGCGCGGCGCGGGACAGGGATAATTCACCCCTCCACTTT; cdr3_aa: CASSAARDRDNSPLHF
d_call: TRBD1; j_call: TRBJ1-2; clone_size: -; v_call: TRBV7-2; cdr3_nt: TGTGCCAGCAGCTTCGGACAGGACTACTTCCGGCTAGGTGGCTACACCTTC; cdr3_aa: CASSFGQDYFRLGGYTF
d_call: -; j_call: TRBJ1-2; clone_size: -; v_call: TRBV5-1; cdr3_nt: TGCGCCAGCAGCCCGCAGGGAGGAGACTATGGCTACACCTTC; cdr3_aa: CASSPQGGDYGYTF
d_call: TRBD2; j_call: TRBJ2-3; clone_size: -; v_call: TRBV27; cdr3_nt: TGTGCCAGCAGTCCGTATCCGGGACTAGCGGGGGCCTACACAGATACGCAGTATTTT; cdr3_aa: CASSPYPGLAGAYTDTQYF
d_call: TRBD2; j_call: TRBJ2-1; clone_size: -; v_call: TRBV11-1; cdr3_nt: TGTGCCAGCAGCCCGGGCGGGGGGGGCTATTATGAGCAGTTCTTC; cdr3_aa: CASSPGGGGYYEQFF